The 20 T cell receptor beta chains below were found in one sample sequenced in a study of long-term antiretroviral therapy in people with HIV. At survey level, the immunoSEQ assay was run in its v3.0 version. Sequencing was performed with immunoSEQ multiplex PCR; in TCRdb, only in-frame clones are kept and a portion is missing. Of about 43,000 clones listed, roughly 86% are singletons. This sample comprised unsorted PBMCs, obtained 0.1 years before starting antiretroviral therapy. These receptors were collected from a woman aged 45-65 years with HIV.

The chain joins TRBV5-5 to TRBJ1-1; possibly TRBD1 for D (6 bases). The V and J ends lost 2 bases and 1 base respectively, with 12 bases between them. Germline CDR1 SGHKS, CDR2 YYEKEE (reference sequence). This CDR3 is 15 amino acids long. CDR3 amino acids: CASSFQGRRNTEAFF. CDR3 bases: TGTGCCAGCAGCTTTCAGGGGAGGCGGAACACTGAAGCTTTCTTT.

The V call is TRBV5-1, the J call TRBJ1-6; D gene uncertain. The CDR3 spans 14 residues. From germline, CDR1 is SGHRS and CDR2 YFSETQ. Deletions cut 0 bases from V and 5 bases from J, with 6 bases between. The CDR3 DNA reads TGCGCCAGCAGCTTGGTAGTAGATAATTCACCCCTCCACTTT. It codes for CASSLVVDNSPLHF.

This rearrangement joins TRBV4-3 to TRBJ1-4; 7 bases match TRBD1. V lost 6 bases, J lost 0 bases, and 4 bases stayed unmatched. This CDR3 has 15 residues. Germline loops: CDR1 LGHNA, CDR2 YSLEER. CDR3 sequence (DNA): TGCGCCAGCAGTCAAACAGGGGCAACTAATGAAAAACTGTTTTTT. Its translation is CASSQTGATNEKLFF.

This sequence joins TRBV4-1 and TRBJ1-2; 8 positions match TRBD1. The CDR3 runs 15 residues. The V and J ends lost 1 base and 6 bases, in that order; junction bases with no gene match: 7. The V gene's germline CDR1 is MGHRA and CDR2 YSYEKL. CDR3: CASSQVGQGENGYTF. The CDR3 nucleotides read TGCGCCAGCAGCCAAGTTGGACAGGGCGAGAATGGCTACACCTTC.

J is TRBJ1-5 and V is TRBV19; D unresolved. Trimming pared 2 bases from V and 0 bases from J, leaving 8 bases between. Germline values: CDR1 LNHDA, CDR2 SQIVND (reference sequence). CDR3 length: 15 residues. The CDR3 sequence is CASSIRDNSNQPQHF. For the CDR3, the DNA is TGTGCCAGTAGTATAAGAGATAATAGCAATCAGCCCCAGCATTTT.

The chain recombines TRBV5-1 with TRBJ2-2; no reliable D call. The V and J ends lost 0 bases and 7 bases respectively, with 10 bases between them. The CDR3 loop spans 14 amino acids. Germline V gene data show CDR1 as SGHRS and CDR2 as YFSETQ. CDR3 region: CASSLGPWGGELFF. In DNA, the CDR3 is TGCGCCAGCAGCTTGGGGCCCTGGGGCGGGGAGCTGTTTTTT.

This chain connects TRBV7-2 to TRBJ1-4, with TRBD1 matching 8 bases. V shed 5 bases and J 8 bases; nucleotides not matched to a gene: 7. Germline CDR1 and CDR2: SGHTA and FQGNSA. The CDR3 spans 14 residues. The CDR3 loop is CASSPGQGGEKLFF. CDR3 in DNA: TGTGCCAGCAGCCCTGGACAGGGCGGAGAAAAACTGTTTTTT.

The rearrangement uses TRBV6-6 and TRBJ1-6; D is ambiguous. The CDR3 is made up of 16 amino acids. Germline CDR1 and CDR2: MNHNY and SVGAGI (reference sequence). V lost 5 bases and J lost 3, with 14 bases in between. The CDR3 bases are TGTGCCAGCAGTAGTCCTCCGGAAGTCTATAATTCACCCCTCCACTTT. This translates into CASSSPPEVYNSPLHF.

The chain carries TRBV7-8 and TRBJ2-7, with 10 bases lining up with TRBD1. Losses at the gene ends were 5 bases for V and 1 base for J; bases not matched to a gene: 8. Germline values: CDR1 SGHVS, CDR2 FQNEAQ. CDR3 length equals 16 residues. CDR3 bases: TGTGCCAGCAGCCCAGGGGGGACAGGGGAATCCTACGAGCAGTACTTC. It yields the protein CASSPGGTGESYEQYF. Looking up the rest from reference TRBV7-8 and TRBJ2-7 gives the full variable domain: GAGVSQSPRYKVAKRGQDVALRCDPISGHVSLFWYQQALGQGPEFLTYFQNEAQLDKSGLPSDRFFAERPEGSVSTLKIQRTQQEDSAVYLCASSPGGTGESYEQYFGPGTRLTVT.

The chain carries TRBV5-8 and TRBJ2-7; no reliable D call. In germline, CDR1 is SGHTS, CDR2 YDEGEE. This CDR3 has 15 amino acids. Trimming left V 4 bases short and J 2 bases short, with 16 bases between. DNA of the CDR3: TGTGCCAGCAGCCTGTTCGGCACAGTCACCTACGAGCAGTACTTC. Its translation: CASSLFGTVTYEQYF.

The V gene is TRBV6-5, the J gene TRBJ1-4, with a tentative D call TRBD1 (6 bases). The V and J ends lost 6 bases and 7 bases respectively, with 12 bases between them. The CDR3 length is 13 residues. Germline CDR1 reads MNHEY; CDR2 reads SVGAGI. This chain's CDR3 is CASRSQGSEKLFF. Written as DNA, the CDR3 is TGTGCCAGCAGGTCACAGGGCAGTGAAAAACTGTTTTTT.

The V gene is TRBV5-6, the J gene TRBJ1-1, with 8 bases identical to TRBD1. The CDR3 sequence is 16 residues long. From germline, CDR1 is SGHDT and CDR2 YYEEEE. Unmatched junction bases numbered 10, after V lost 1 base and J lost 5 bases. CDR3 sequence (DNA): TGTGCCAGCAGCTTGCCGGCACAGGGGGTAGGGACTGAAGCTTTCTTT. Its protein is CASSLPAQGVGTEAFF.

This clone has only a few counts. V is TRBV7-9 and J is TRBJ1-6; TRBD1 agrees at 9 bases. There are 15 residues in the CDR3. V was clipped by 5 bases and J by 7 bases; unmatched bases: 6. The germline V gene encodes CDR1 SEHNR and CDR2 FQNEAQ (reference sequence). CDR3: CASSEQGARNSPLHF. DNA of the CDR3: TGTGCCAGCAGCGAACAGGGGGCTCGGAATTCACCCCTCCACTTT.

This chain uses TRBV2 with TRBJ2-3, with D possibly being TRBD1 or TRBD2 (5 bases each). The germline CDR1 and CDR2 sequences are SNHLY and FYNNEI. Trimming took 8 bases from V and 1 from J, leaving 10 bases between them. The CDR3 loop spans 13 amino acids. DNA of the CDR3: TGTGCCAGCCTGCGAGGGGGCACAGATACGCAGTATTTT. Translating it yields CASLRGGTDTQYF.

V and J are TRBV7-2 and TRBJ1-1; D may be TRBD1 (6 bases). This CDR3 region has 14 residues. In germline, CDR1 is SGHTA, CDR2 FQGNSA. The ends were cut back, 1 base at V and 1 base at J, with 7 bases in the middle. The CDR3 sequence: CASSLEGGNTEAFF. Written as DNA, the CDR3 is TGTGCCAGCAGCTTAGAGGGGGGGAACACTGAAGCTTTCTTT.

The chain combines TRBV7-2 with TRBJ1-1; TRBD1 might be the D (5 bases). The germline V and J ends were trimmed by 2 bases and 2 bases, with 15 bases remaining between them. Germline CDR1 SGHTA, CDR2 FQGNSA. CDR3 length: 16 amino acids. The CDR3 reads CASSLNIQGFNTEAFF. CDR3 bases: TGTGCCAGCAGCTTAAATATTCAGGGATTCAACACTGAAGCTTTCTTT.

This chain connects TRBV19 to TRBJ1-1; D remains ambiguous. Germline V gives CDR1 LNHDA, CDR2 SQIVND (reference sequence). Trimming took off 4 bases at V and 8 bases at J, with 14 bases between the two ends. The CDR3 runs 13 residues. The CDR3 DNA reads TGTGCCAGTAGTAGTTCCCCGACAACGGAAGCTTTCTTT. It is translated as CASSSSPTTEAFF. Complete variable domain (other parts from reference TRBV19 and TRBJ1-1): DGGITQSPKYLFRKEGQNVTLSCEQNLNHDAMYWYRQDPGQGLRLIYYSQIVNDFQKGDIAEGYSVSREKKESFPLTVTSAQKNPTAFYLCASSSSPTTEAFFGQGTRLTVV.

The chain uses TRBV4-2 and TRBJ1-5; D is ambiguous. The CDR3 runs 14 residues. Per germline, CDR1 LGHNA and CDR2 YNFKEQ. Trimming cost V 1 base and J 11 bases, with 15 bases left between them. The CDR3 loop reads CASSQAGQQWSQHF. CDR3 sequence (DNA): TGTGCCAGCAGCCAAGCGGGCCAACAATGGTCCCAGCATTTT.

The chain uses TRBV23-1 and TRBJ2-1, with D tentatively TRBD1 (5 bases). TRBV23-1 is an open reading frame whose function is uncertain. The CDR3 totals 9 residues. Trimming cost V 9 bases and J 8 bases, with 5 bases left between them. DNA for the CDR3: TGCGCCAGGACAGATGAGCAGTTCTTC. Amino acid sequence: CARTDEQFF.

This chain connects TRBV5-5 to TRBJ2-5, with D hard to call. V was trimmed by 0 bases and J by 5 bases, leaving 11 bases between them. This CDR3 has 14 residues. From germline, CDR1 is SGHKS and CDR2 YYEKEE (reference sequence). CDR3 protein: CASSLGPFPETQYF. In nucleotides, the CDR3 is TGTGCCAGCAGCTTGGGCCCCTTCCCGGAGACCCAGTACTTC.